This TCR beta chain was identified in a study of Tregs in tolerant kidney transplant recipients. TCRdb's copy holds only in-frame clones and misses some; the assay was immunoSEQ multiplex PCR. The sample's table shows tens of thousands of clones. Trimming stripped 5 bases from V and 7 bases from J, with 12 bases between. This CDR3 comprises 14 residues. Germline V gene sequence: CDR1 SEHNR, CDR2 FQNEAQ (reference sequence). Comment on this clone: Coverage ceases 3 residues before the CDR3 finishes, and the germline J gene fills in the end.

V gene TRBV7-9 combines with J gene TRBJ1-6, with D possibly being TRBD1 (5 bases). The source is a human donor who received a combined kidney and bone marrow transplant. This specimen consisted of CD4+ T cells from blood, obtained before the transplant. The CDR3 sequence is CASSLSGGNSPLHF. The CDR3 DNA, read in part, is TGTGCCAGCAGCCTATCGGGGGGGAATTCACCC.